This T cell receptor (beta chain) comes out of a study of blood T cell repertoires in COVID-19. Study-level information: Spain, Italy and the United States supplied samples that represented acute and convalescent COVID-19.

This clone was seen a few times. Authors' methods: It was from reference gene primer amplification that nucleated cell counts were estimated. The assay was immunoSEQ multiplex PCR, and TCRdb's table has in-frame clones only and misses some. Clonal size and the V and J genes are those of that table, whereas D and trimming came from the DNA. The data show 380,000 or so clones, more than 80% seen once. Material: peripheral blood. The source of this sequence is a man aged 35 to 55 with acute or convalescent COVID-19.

The DNA for the CDR3 is TGTGCCAGCAGTCGTCAGCCCCAGCATTTT. It specifies CASSRQPQHF. This chain uses TRBV12-3 or TRBV12-4 with TRBJ1-5; D is ambiguous. The CDR3 runs to 10 residues. Trimming cost V 5 bases and J 6 bases, with 2 bases left between them.